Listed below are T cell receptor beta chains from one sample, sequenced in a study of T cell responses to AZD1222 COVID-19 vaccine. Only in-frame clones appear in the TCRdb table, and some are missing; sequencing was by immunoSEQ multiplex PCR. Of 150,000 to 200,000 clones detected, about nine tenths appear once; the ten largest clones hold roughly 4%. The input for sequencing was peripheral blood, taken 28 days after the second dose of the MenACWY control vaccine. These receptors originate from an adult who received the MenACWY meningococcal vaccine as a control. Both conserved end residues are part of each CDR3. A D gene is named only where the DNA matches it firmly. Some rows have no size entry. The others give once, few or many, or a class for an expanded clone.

cdr3_nt: TGTGCCAGCAGCTTCGAAAACCCGAACACTGAAGCTTTCTTT; cdr3_aa: CASSFENPNTEAFF; j_call: TRBJ1-1; d_call: .; v_call: TRBV7-9; clone_size: .
cdr3_nt: TGCGCCAGCAGTTCGTCCAACAGGGACCCCTTCGGTCGGTCACCCCTCCACTTT; cdr3_aa: CASSSSNRDPFGRSPLHF; j_call: TRBJ1-6; d_call: .; v_call: TRBV4-3; clone_size: .
cdr3_nt: TGTGCCACCCTCGGGACAGGGTCGTACGAGCAGTACTTC; cdr3_aa: CATLGTGSYEQYF; j_call: TRBJ2-7; d_call: TRBD1; v_call: TRBV28; clone_size: once
cdr3_nt: TGTGCCAGCAGCTTAGCGCTGGACAGCCGTAACTATGGCTACACCTTC; cdr3_aa: CASSLALDSRNYGYTF; j_call: TRBJ1-2; d_call: .; v_call: TRBV7-9; clone_size: .
cdr3_nt: TGTGCCAGCAGTTTAATGGGACAGGGTACGGCTGGGGCCAACGTCCTGACTTTC; cdr3_aa: CASSLMGQGTAGANVLTF; j_call: TRBJ2-6; d_call: TRBD1; v_call: TRBV27; clone_size: .
cdr3_nt: TGTGCCAGCAGTGAACGGACTCCCCTTAGGGAGTTCTTC; cdr3_aa: CASSERTPLREFF; j_call: TRBJ2-1; d_call: .; v_call: TRBV2; clone_size: .
cdr3_nt: TGTGCCAGCAGCCGGGGACGGAGTAACTATGGCTACACCTTC; cdr3_aa: CASSRGRSNYGYTF; j_call: TRBJ1-2; d_call: .; v_call: TRBV7-8; clone_size: .
cdr3_nt: TGTGCCAGCAGCTTAGGAGGGGGGCAATACTATGGCTACACCTTC; cdr3_aa: CASSLGGGQYYGYTF; j_call: TRBJ1-2; d_call: .; v_call: TRBV7-9; clone_size: .
cdr3_nt: TGTGCCAGCAGCTTACAGGGGGCGTCCTACGAGCAGTACTTC; cdr3_aa: CASSLQGASYEQYF; j_call: TRBJ2-7; d_call: TRBD1; v_call: TRBV7-9; clone_size: .
cdr3_nt: TGCAGTGCCGGGAGGGCCTCACCCCTCCACTTT; cdr3_aa: CSAGRASPLHF; j_call: TRBJ1-6; d_call: .; v_call: TRBV20-1; clone_size: .
cdr3_nt: TGTGCCATCCAGGGGGCTAGCGGGACCCCCACCGGGGAGCTGTTTTTT; cdr3_aa: CAIQGASGTPTGELFF; j_call: TRBJ2-2; d_call: .; v_call: TRBV10-3; clone_size: .
cdr3_nt: TGTGCCAGCAGTCACAGGGACAGACAGCCCCAGCATTTT; cdr3_aa: CASSHRDRQPQHF; j_call: TRBJ1-5; d_call: TRBD1; v_call: TRBV6-5; clone_size: .
cdr3_nt: TGTGCCAGCAGTTTAAGCGGGAGAGGAGGAGAGACCCAGTACTTC; cdr3_aa: CASSLSGRGGETQYF; j_call: TRBJ2-5; d_call: TRBD2; v_call: TRBV28; clone_size: .
cdr3_nt: TGTGCCAGCAGCTTATCAGGTGAAGCTTTCTTT; cdr3_aa: CASSLSGEAFF; j_call: TRBJ1-1; d_call: .; v_call: TRBV11-2; clone_size: .
cdr3_nt: TGTGCCAGCAGTTTGGTCGGGGGGGTACGTGGTATGAACACTGAAGCTTTCTTT; cdr3_aa: CASSLVGGVRGMNTEAFF; j_call: TRBJ1-1; d_call: .; v_call: TRBV27; clone_size: .
cdr3_nt: TGTGCCCGCCGTCAGCCCCAGCATTTT; cdr3_aa: CARRQPQHF; j_call: TRBJ1-5; d_call: .; v_call: TRBV5-5; clone_size: .
cdr3_nt: TGCGCCAGCAGCCAAGAACGAGCCGGAGGGACAATCTACGAGCAGTACTTC; cdr3_aa: CASSQERAGGTIYEQYF; j_call: TRBJ2-7; d_call: .; v_call: TRBV4-3; clone_size: .
cdr3_nt: TGTGCCAGCAGTTTAAAGGACTACCCTGGGGAGACCCAGTACTTC; cdr3_aa: CASSLKDYPGETQYF; j_call: TRBJ2-5; d_call: .; v_call: TRBV27; clone_size: .
cdr3_nt: TGTGCCAGCAGGTTCTCTGGGGCCAACGTCCTGACTTTC; cdr3_aa: CASRFSGANVLTF; j_call: TRBJ2-6; d_call: .; v_call: TRBV12-3/TRBV12-4; clone_size: .
cdr3_nt: TGTGCCAGCAGCACCTCGACGGGGAACACCGGGGAGCTGTTTTTT; cdr3_aa: CASSTSTGNTGELFF; j_call: TRBJ2-2; d_call: .; v_call: TRBV7-2; clone_size: .
cdr3_nt: TGTGCCAGCAGCCAAGAAGGGAGATCCGGCCAGCCCCAGCATTTT; cdr3_aa: CASSQEGRSGQPQHF; j_call: TRBJ1-5; d_call: .; v_call: TRBV3-1/TRBV3-2; clone_size: .
cdr3_nt: TGTGCCAGCACCCTTCAAGACACCGGGGAGCTGTTTTTT; cdr3_aa: CASTLQDTGELFF; j_call: TRBJ2-2; d_call: .; v_call: TRBV12-3/TRBV12-4; clone_size: .
cdr3_nt: TGTGCCAGCAGCTTTTATTTGGGGGAGGTCTCCTACGAGCAGTACTTC; cdr3_aa: CASSFYLGEVSYEQYF; j_call: TRBJ2-7; d_call: .; v_call: TRBV5-4; clone_size: .
cdr3_nt: TGTGCCAGCAGCCGACTGAGGGGGGGCGGTCGGGTTCATGAATACTATGGCTACACCTTC; cdr3_aa: CASSRLRGGGRVHEYYGYTF; j_call: TRBJ1-2; d_call: .; v_call: TRBV13; clone_size: .
cdr3_nt: TGTGCCAGCAGTCTTGCCCTGAAAGAGACCCAGTACTTC; cdr3_aa: CASSLALKETQYF; j_call: TRBJ2-5; d_call: .; v_call: TRBV7-8; clone_size: .
cdr3_nt: TGTGCCAGCAGCACACAGCAGGGGTTTTATGGCTACACCTTC; cdr3_aa: CASSTQQGFYGYTF; j_call: TRBJ1-2; d_call: .; v_call: TRBV7-9; clone_size: .
cdr3_nt: TGTGCCAGCAGCCCTCACATTGGGGAAAAACTGTTTTTT; cdr3_aa: CASSPHIGEKLFF; j_call: TRBJ1-4; d_call: .; v_call: TRBV7-8; clone_size: .
cdr3_nt: TGTGCCTGGACCGGGACAGGGACACCAGCTTTCTTT; cdr3_aa: CAWTGTGTPAFF; j_call: TRBJ1-1; d_call: TRBD1; v_call: TRBV30; clone_size: .
cdr3_nt: TGTGCCACCAGCAGAGTGGATGAGCAGTTCTTC; cdr3_aa: CATSRVDEQFF; j_call: TRBJ2-1; d_call: .; v_call: TRBV15; clone_size: .
cdr3_nt: TGTGCCACGGACGGACAGGGCGGTGAGCAGTTCTTC; cdr3_aa: CATDGQGGEQFF; j_call: TRBJ2-1; d_call: TRBD1; v_call: TRBV2; clone_size: .
cdr3_nt: TGTGCCAGCAGCCAGGCTAGCACAGATACGCAGTATTTT; cdr3_aa: CASSQASTDTQYF; j_call: TRBJ2-3; d_call: .; v_call: TRBV14; clone_size: .
cdr3_nt: TGTGCCAGCAGTTACCGGGACATGCTCTCGTTT; cdr3_aa: CASSYRDMLSF; j_call: TRBJ1-1; d_call: .; v_call: TRBV6-6; clone_size: .
cdr3_nt: TGTGCCAGCAGCTTAGAGGAGGGCGAGCAGTACTTC; cdr3_aa: CASSLEEGEQYF; j_call: TRBJ2-7; d_call: .; v_call: TRBV7-9; clone_size: .
cdr3_nt: TGTGCCAGCAGTTTATTCGGGCCGCAGGGGCAGCCCCAGCATTTT; cdr3_aa: CASSLFGPQGQPQHF; j_call: TRBJ1-5; d_call: .; v_call: TRBV28; clone_size: .
cdr3_nt: TGTGCCAGCAGCCGGGAGGAGGAGTGGTACGAGCAGTACTTC; cdr3_aa: CASSREEEWYEQYF; j_call: TRBJ2-7; d_call: TRBD2; v_call: TRBV6-5; clone_size: .
cdr3_nt: TGTGCCAGCAGCTTAGGCCTAGACAGGGAACATGAGCAGTTCTTC; cdr3_aa: CASSLGLDREHEQFF; j_call: TRBJ2-1; d_call: TRBD1; v_call: TRBV11-2; clone_size: once
cdr3_nt: TGTGCCAGCAGCTTACCCGGGACAGGGCGGAATGAGCAGTTCTTC; cdr3_aa: CASSLPGTGRNEQFF; j_call: TRBJ2-1; d_call: TRBD1; v_call: TRBV7-9; clone_size: .
cdr3_nt: TGTGCCAGCAGTCCATTTTATACAGGGATCTCCTACGAGCAGTACTTC; cdr3_aa: CASSPFYTGISYEQYF; j_call: TRBJ2-7; d_call: .; v_call: TRBV3-1/TRBV3-2; clone_size: few
cdr3_nt: TGTGCCTGGGCCCTGGGGGAGGCCAACGTCCTGACTTTC; cdr3_aa: CAWALGEANVLTF; j_call: TRBJ2-6; d_call: .; v_call: TRBV30; clone_size: .
cdr3_nt: TGCGCCAGCAGCTCGGGACAGGGATATAGCAATCAGCCCCAGCATTTT; cdr3_aa: CASSSGQGYSNQPQHF; j_call: TRBJ1-5; d_call: TRBD1; v_call: TRBV4-1; clone_size: .
cdr3_nt: TGTGCCAGCAGCAAATTGGGCCCCTTACTAGCGGGAGGAGGGGAGACCCAGTACTTC; cdr3_aa: CASSKLGPLLAGGGETQYF; j_call: TRBJ2-5; d_call: .; v_call: TRBV21-1; clone_size: .
cdr3_nt: TGTGCCAGCAGCCAAGTTCGAGGGGCCGAGCAGTACTTC; cdr3_aa: CASSQVRGAEQYF; j_call: TRBJ2-7; d_call: .; v_call: TRBV3-1/TRBV3-2; clone_size: .
cdr3_nt: TGTGCCAGTAGGAGGGACAAGAACACCGGGGAGCTGTTTTTT; cdr3_aa: CASRRDKNTGELFF; j_call: TRBJ2-2; d_call: .; v_call: TRBV19; clone_size: .
cdr3_nt: TGTGCCAGCAGCTTACGCGGGAATCAGCCCCAGCATTTT; cdr3_aa: CASSLRGNQPQHF; j_call: TRBJ1-5; d_call: .; v_call: TRBV7-2; clone_size: .
cdr3_nt: TGTGCCAGCAGTGAGACAGGGGGTTCTGGAAACACCATATATTTT; cdr3_aa: CASSETGGSGNTIYF; j_call: TRBJ1-3; d_call: TRBD1; v_call: TRBV6-1; clone_size: once